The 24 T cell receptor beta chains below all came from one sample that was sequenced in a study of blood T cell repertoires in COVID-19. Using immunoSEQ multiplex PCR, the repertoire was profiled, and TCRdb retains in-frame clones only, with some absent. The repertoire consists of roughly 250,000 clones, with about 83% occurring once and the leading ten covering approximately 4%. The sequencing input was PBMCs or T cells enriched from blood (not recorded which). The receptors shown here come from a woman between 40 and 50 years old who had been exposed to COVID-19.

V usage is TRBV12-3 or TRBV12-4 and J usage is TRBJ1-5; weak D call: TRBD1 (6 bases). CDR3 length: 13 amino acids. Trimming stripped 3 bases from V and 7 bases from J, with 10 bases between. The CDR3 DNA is TGTGCCAGCAGTTTGGGGGGGGCCCAGCCCCAGCATTTT. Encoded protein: CASSLGGAQPQHF.

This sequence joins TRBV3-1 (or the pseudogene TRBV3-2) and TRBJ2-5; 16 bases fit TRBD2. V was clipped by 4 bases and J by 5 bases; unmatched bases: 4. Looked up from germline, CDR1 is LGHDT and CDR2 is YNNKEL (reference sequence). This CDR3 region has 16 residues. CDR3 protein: CASSRRGLAGGETQYF. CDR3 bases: TGTGCCAGCAGCCGCCGGGGACTAGCGGGGGGGGAGACCCAGTACTTC.

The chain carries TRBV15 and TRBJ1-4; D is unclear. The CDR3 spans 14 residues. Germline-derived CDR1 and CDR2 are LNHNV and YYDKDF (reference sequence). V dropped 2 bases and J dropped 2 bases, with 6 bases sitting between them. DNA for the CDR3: TGTGCCACCAGCAGACACGGGACTAATGAAAAACTGTTTTTT. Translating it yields CATSRHGTNEKLFF.

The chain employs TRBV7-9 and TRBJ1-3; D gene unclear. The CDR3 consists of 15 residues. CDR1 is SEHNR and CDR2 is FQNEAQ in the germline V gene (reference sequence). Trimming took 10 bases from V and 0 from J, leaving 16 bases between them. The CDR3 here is CATSGGPSSGNTIYF. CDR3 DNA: TGTGCCACTTCGGGAGGCCCTAGCTCTGGAAACACCATATATTTT.

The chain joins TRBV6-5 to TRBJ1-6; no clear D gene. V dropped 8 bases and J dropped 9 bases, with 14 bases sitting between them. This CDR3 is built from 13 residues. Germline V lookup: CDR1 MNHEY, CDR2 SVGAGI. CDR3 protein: CASSSSGVSPLHF. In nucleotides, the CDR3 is TGTGCCAGCTCGTCGTCCGGGGTTTCACCCCTCCACTTT.

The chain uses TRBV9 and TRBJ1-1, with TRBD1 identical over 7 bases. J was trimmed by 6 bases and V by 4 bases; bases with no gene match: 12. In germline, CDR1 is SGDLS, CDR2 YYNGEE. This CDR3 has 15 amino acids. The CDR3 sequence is CASSIQGVGVAEAFF. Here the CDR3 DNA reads TGTGCCAGCAGCATTCAGGGGGTTGGAGTGGCTGAAGCTTTCTTT.

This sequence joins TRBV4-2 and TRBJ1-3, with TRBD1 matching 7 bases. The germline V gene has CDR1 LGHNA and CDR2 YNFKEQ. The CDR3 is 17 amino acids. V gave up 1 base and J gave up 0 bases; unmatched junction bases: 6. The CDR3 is CASSQGGQVYSGNTIYF. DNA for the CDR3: TGTGCCAGCAGCCAAGGTGGACAGGTCTACTCTGGAAACACCATATATTTT.

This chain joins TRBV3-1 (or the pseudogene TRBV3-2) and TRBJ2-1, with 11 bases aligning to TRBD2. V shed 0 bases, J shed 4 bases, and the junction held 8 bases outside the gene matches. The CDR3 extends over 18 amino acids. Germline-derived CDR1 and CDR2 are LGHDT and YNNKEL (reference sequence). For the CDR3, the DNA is TGTGCCAGCAGCCAAGAGCTAGCGGGGGGACCTCCTTACAATGAGCAGTTCTTC. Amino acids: CASSQELAGGPPYNEQFF.

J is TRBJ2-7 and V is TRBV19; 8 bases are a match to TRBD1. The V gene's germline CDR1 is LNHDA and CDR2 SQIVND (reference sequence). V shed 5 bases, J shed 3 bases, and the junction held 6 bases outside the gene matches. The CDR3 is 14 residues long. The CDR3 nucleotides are TGTGCCAGTAGTCCGCGGGACAGGATCTACGAGCAGTACTTC. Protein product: CASSPRDRIYEQYF.

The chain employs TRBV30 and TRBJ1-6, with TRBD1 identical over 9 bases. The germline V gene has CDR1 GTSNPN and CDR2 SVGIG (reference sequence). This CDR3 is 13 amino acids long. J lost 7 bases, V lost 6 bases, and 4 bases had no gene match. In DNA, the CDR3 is TGTGCCTGCCAAGGACAGGGGAATTCACCCCTCCACTTT. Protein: CACQGQGNSPLHF.

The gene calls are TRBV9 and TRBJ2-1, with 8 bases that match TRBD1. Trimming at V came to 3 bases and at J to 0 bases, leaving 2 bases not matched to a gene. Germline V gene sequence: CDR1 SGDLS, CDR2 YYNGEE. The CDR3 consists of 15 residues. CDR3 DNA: TGTGCCAGCAGCGCGGACAGGGACTCCTACAATGAGCAGTTCTTC. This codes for CASSADRDSYNEQFF. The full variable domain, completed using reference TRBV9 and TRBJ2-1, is DSGVTQTPKHLITATGQRVTLRCSPRSGDLSVYWYQQSLDQGLQFLIQYYNGEERAKGNILERFSAQQFPDLHSELNLSSLELGDSALYFCASSADRDSYNEQFFGPGTRLTVL.

Written as DNA, the CDR3 is TGTGCCAGCTCCTCGGGACAGCCAAATCAGCCCCAGCATTTT. Amino acid sequence: CASSSGQPNQPQHF. The rearrangement links TRBV18 to TRBJ1-5; the match to TRBD1 covers 7 bases. The V and J ends lost 6 bases and 4 bases, in that order; junction bases with no gene match: 6. Germline CDR1 is KGHSH and CDR2 is LQKENI. CDR3 length: 14 residues. Full variable domain (missing parts from reference TRBV18 and TRBJ1-5): NAGVMQNPRHLVRRRGQEARLRCSPMKGHSHVYWYRQLPEEGLKFMVYLQKENIIDESGMPKERFSAEFPKEGPSILRIQQVVRGDSAAYFCASSSGQPNQPQHFGDGTRLSIL.

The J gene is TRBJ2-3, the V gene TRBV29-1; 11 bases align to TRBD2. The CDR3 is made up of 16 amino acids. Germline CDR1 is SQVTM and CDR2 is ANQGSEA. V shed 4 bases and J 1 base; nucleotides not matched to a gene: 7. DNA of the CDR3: TGCAGCGTTGTTGCTAGCGGGGGGCCCGGCACAGATACGCAGTATTTT. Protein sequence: CSVVASGGPGTDTQYF.

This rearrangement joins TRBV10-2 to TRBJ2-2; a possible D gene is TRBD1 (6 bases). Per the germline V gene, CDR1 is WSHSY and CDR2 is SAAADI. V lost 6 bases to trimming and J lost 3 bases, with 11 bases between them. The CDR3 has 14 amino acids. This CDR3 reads CASRENRDTGELFF. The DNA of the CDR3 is TGCGCCAGCAGAGAGAACAGGGACACCGGGGAGCTGTTTTTT.

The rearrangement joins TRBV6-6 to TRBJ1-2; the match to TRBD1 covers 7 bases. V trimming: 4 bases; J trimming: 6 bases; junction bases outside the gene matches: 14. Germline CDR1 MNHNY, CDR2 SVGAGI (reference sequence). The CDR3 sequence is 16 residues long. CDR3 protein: CASSLGQVLSGNGYTF. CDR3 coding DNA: TGTGCCAGCAGTTTAGGACAGGTCCTCTCTGGAAATGGCTACACCTTC.

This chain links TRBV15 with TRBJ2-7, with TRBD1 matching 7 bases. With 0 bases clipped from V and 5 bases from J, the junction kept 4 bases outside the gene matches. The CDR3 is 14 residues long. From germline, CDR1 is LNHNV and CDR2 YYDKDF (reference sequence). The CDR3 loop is CATSREQGSHEQYF. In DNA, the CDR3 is TGTGCCACCAGCAGAGAACAGGGGTCTCACGAGCAGTACTTC.

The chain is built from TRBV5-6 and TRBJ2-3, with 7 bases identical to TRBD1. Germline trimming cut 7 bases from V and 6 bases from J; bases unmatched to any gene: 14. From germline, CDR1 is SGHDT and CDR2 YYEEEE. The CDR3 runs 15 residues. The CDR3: CASRPGTARLDTQYF. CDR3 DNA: TGTGCCAGCCGCCCCGGGACAGCACGGTTGGATACGCAGTATTTT.

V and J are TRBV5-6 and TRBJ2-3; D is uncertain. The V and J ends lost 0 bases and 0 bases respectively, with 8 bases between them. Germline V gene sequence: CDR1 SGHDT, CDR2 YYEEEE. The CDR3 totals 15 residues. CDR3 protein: CASSLVQMSTDTQYF. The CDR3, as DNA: TGTGCCAGCAGCTTGGTACAGATGAGCACAGATACGCAGTATTTT.

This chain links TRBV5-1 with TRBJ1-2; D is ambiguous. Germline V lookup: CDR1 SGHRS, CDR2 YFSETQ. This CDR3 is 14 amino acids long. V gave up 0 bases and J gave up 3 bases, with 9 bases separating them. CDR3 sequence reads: CASSLDRRDYGYTF. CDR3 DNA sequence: TGCGCCAGCAGCTTGGATCGGAGGGACTATGGCTACACCTTC.

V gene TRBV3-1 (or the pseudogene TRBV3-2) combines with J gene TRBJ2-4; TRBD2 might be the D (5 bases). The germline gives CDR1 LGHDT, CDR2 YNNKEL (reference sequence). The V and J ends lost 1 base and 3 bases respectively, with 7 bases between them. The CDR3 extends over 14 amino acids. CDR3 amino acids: CASSQGGGKNIQYF. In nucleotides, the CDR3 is TGTGCCAGCAGCCAAGGAGGAGGCAAAAACATTCAGTACTTC.

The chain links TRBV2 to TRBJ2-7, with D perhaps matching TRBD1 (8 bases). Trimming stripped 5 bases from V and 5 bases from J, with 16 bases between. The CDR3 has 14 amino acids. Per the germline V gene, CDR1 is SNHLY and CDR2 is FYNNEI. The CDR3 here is CASSKQGGMDEQYF. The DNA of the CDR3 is TGTGCCAGCAGTAAACAGGGGGGGATGGACGAGCAGTACTTC.

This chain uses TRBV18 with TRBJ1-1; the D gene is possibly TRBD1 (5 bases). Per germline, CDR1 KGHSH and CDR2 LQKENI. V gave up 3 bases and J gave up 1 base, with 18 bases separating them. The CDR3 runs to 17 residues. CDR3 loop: CASSPSELDSWNTEAFF. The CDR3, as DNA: TGTGCCAGCTCACCCTCTGAACTTGACAGTTGGAACACTGAAGCTTTCTTT. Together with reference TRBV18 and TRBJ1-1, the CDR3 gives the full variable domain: NAGVMQNPRHLVRRRGQEARLRCSPMKGHSHVYWYRQLPEEGLKFMVYLQKENIIDESGMPKERFSAEFPKEGPSILRIQQVVRGDSAAYFCASSPSELDSWNTEAFFGQGTRLTVV.

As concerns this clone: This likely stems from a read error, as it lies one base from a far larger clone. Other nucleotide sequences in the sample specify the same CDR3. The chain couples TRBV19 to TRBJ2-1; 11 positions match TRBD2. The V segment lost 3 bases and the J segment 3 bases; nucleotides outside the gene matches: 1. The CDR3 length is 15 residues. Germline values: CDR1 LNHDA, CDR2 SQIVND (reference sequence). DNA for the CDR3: TGTGCCAGTAGTATGACTAGCGGGGACTACAATGAGCAGTTCTTC. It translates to CASSMTSGDYNEQFF.

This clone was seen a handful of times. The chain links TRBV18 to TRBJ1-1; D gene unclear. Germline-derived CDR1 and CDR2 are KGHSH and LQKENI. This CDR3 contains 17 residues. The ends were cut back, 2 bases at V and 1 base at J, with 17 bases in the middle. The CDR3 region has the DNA TGTGCCAGCTCACCAGCAACCTTAGGAAGGAGGAACACTGAAGCTTTCTTT. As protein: CASSPATLGRRNTEAFF.